This TCR beta chain was sequenced for a study of T cells in Graves' hyperthyroidism and ophthalmopathy. General study points: A 13 V-J signature model discriminated ophthalmopathy versus stable hyperthyroidism. Also found in blood were most expanded thyroid clonotypes above 0.001.

A lack of ophthalmopathy progression within 18 months defined stable Graves' hyperthyroidism. Researchers barred patients who had uncontrolled infection, other autoimmune disease, pregnancy or lactation. Regions amplified from RNA transcripts were the TCR beta CDR3 regions. The HTBI primer set drove a first-round RT-PCR of the TCR CDR3. From the multiplex PCR reads, TCRdb called clonotypes with MiXCR, one entry per CDR3 protein. The table records some 180,000 distinct CDR3 sequences, 15% to 20% of them present only once. This clonotype was picked up many times. Its antigen is not known. V lost 1 base, J lost 7 bases, and 9 bases stayed unmatched. From germline, CDR1 is MNHNS and CDR2 SASEGT. The CDR3 is made up of 16 amino acids.

The sequencing input was blood. V usage is TRBV6-1 and J usage is TRBJ2-3; 9 nucleotides line up with TRBD2. This receptor was obtained from a woman aged 50 to 60 with Graves' hyperthyroidism. The CDR3 DNA follows: TGTGCCAGCAGTGAAGTTGCGGGGGGGGCGGGAAATACGCAGTATTTT. Its translation is CASSEVAGGAGNTQYF.